This note documents a single TCR beta chain sequence. As originally analysed: The authors estimated nucleated cell counts from reference gene primer amplification. Libraries were prepared by immunoSEQ multiplex PCR; TCRdb keeps only in-frame clonotypes and omits some of them. That table furnishes V, J and clone size, whereas the DNA furnished D and trimming. The repertoire holds 400,000 or so clones, with around 86% as singletons. This specimen comes from a study of blood T cell repertoires in COVID-19. Study summary: The United States, Italy and Spain were the sources of the acute and convalescent COVID-19 samples. PBMCs, B-cell-depleted T cells, or T cells were the source of the cDNA or gDNA that made up the material.

CDR3 length: 17 amino acids. V shed 5 bases and J 6 bases; nucleotides not matched to a gene: 18. Germline CDR1 reads LNHDA; CDR2 reads SQIVND (reference sequence). The receptor comes from a human donor in a cohort sampled during active COVID-19. The V call is TRBV19, the J call TRBJ1-1, with 7 bases aligning to TRBD1. The sequenced material came from peripheral blood. The CDR3 sequence is CASSPETGTWGEAEAFF. The CDR3 region has the DNA TGTGCCAGTAGTCCCGAGACAGGGACGTGGGGAGAGGCTGAAGCTTTCTTT.